The 2 T cell receptor beta chains below were found in one sample sequenced in a study of tumor-infiltrating lymphocytes in primary liver carcinoma. Researchers drew blood RNA from unsorted whole blood and extracted germline DNA as well. TCR beta cDNA was prepared out of roughly 490 ng total RNA by means of a constant-region primer. Three-round nested multiplex PCR performed with slightly modified ARM-PCR produced the TCR beta libraries. Each of the first two PCR rounds ran roughly 10 cycles with TRBV1-TRBV30 forward and C-beta reverse primers. TCRdb re-called the multiplex PCR reads through MiXCR, storing one row per CDR3 protein. Among just over 300,000 distinct CDR3 sequences listed, 50% to 75% were seen once. The sequenced sample was peripheral blood. These receptors were collected from a woman aged 30 to 39 with primary liver carcinoma and hepatitis B virus infection.

V gene TRBV7-8 combines with J gene TRBJ2-6; tentatively, D is TRBD1 (5 bases). Trimming removed 4 bases at V and 2 bases at J, with 9 bases between. The CDR3 length is 15 residues. The germline gives CDR1 SGHVS, CDR2 FQNEAQ. CDR3 region: CASSSVRAGANVLTF. The CDR3 DNA reads TGTGCCAGCAGCTCAGTCAGGGCTGGGGCCAACGTCCTGACTTTC.

This clonotype was observed a few times. The V gene is TRBV6-5, the J gene TRBJ2-7, with 13 bases identical to TRBD2. The CDR3 sequence is 15 residues long. Trimming at V came to 5 bases and at J to 7 bases, leaving 8 bases not matched to a gene. CDR1 is MNHEY, CDR2 SVGAGI, per germline. The CDR3 is CASSVKGLAGREQYF. The CDR3 bases are TGTGCCAGCAGTGTAAAGGGACTAGCGGGACGGGAGCAGTACTTC.